Shown below are 32 T cell receptor beta chains from a single sample sequenced in a study of tumor and adjacent non-tumor tissue in lung cancer. The template was RNA from unsorted bulk tissue. TCRbeta libraries were built with three rounds of nested PCR, modified from ARM-PCR. One entry per CDR3 protein results from TCRdb running MiXCR on the multiplex PCR reads. The table records 200,000 to 250,000 distinct CDR3 sequences, around 70% of them present only once. Input material: lung tumor tissue. The receptor set was obtained from a man aged 55 to 69 with non-small cell lung cancer.

Comments on this clonotype: A much more abundant neighbour one base away suggests this may be a read error. The chain employs TRBV4-2 and TRBJ2-1; D remains unclear. CDR1 is LGHNA and CDR2 is YNFKEQ in the germline V gene. This CDR3 has 12 amino acids. CDR3 sequence (DNA): TGTGCCAGCATCCAAGATACGGTTGAGCAGTTCTTC. Translated, it gives CASIQDTVEQFF.

In its sample, this clonotype was seen once. J is TRBJ1-1 and V is TRBV6-1, with D possibly TRBD1 on 5 matching bases. Per germline, CDR1 MNHNS and CDR2 SASEGT. This CDR3 comprises 14 residues. V lost 9 bases and J 1 base, leaving 15 bases between the germline ends. The CDR3 sequence: CARLSRGRNTEAFF. CDR3 in DNA: TGTGCCAGGCTTAGTCGGGGGAGGAACACTGAAGCTTTCTTT.

This clonotype was recorded once. The junction differs from germline at one of its ends, possibly a read error. This chain connects TRBV4-3 to TRBJ2-1; 7 positions match TRBD2. This CDR3 is 16 amino acids long. Per germline, CDR1 LGHNA and CDR2 YSLEER. The CDR3 sequence is CASILQASGSYSEQFF. The CDR3 nucleotides read TGCGCCAGCATCCTACAGGCTAGCGGATCCTACAGTGAGCAGTTCTTC.

Concerning this clonotype: It may be a read error: a sequence one base away is much more abundant. V usage is TRBV20-1 and J usage is TRBJ2-5; D remains unclear. The CDR3 consists of 10 residues. Germline CDR1 and CDR2: DFQATT and SNEGSKA (reference sequence). With 7 bases removed from V and 5 bases from J, the gap between germline ends came to 8 bases. The CDR3: CSVSSETQYF. The CDR3 nucleotides read TGCAGTGTTAGCTCGGAGACCCAGTACTTC.

V gene TRBV6-2 or TRBV6-3 combines with J gene TRBJ2-3; D remains unclear. Between the trimmed V and J ends, which lost 6 bases and 2 bases, there was a span of 12 bases. The CDR3 contains 14 residues. The germline V gene has CDR1 MNHEY and CDR2 SVGEGT. The CDR3 DNA reads as TGTGCCAGCAGCAAACAAGGGATCACAGATACGCAGTATTTT. Translating it yields CASSKQGITDTQYF.

Comment on this clonotype: The CDR3 does not close with the conserved phenylalanine or tryptophan, likely indicating a read error. V usage is TRBV6-1 and J usage is TRBJ2-3; D may be TRBD1 (5 bases). The CDR3 extends over 15 amino acids. From germline, CDR1 is MNHNS and CDR2 SASEGT. CDR3 in DNA: TGTGACAGCAGTCCTAAAGGGGTTCGGGCAGATACGCAGTATTTA. Its protein is CDSSPKGVRADTQYL.

The chain employs TRBV5-4 and TRBJ1-2, with D tentatively TRBD1 (6 bases). V lost 1 base, J lost 10 bases, and 17 bases lay in between. The germline gives CDR1 SGHNT, CDR2 YYREEE (reference sequence). CDR3 length: 14 residues. CDR3: CASSLNQGILDYTF. The DNA for the CDR3 is TGTGCCAGCAGCTTGAATCAGGGGATTCTTGACTACACCTTC.

A note on this clonotype: Mismatch with germline at one junction end may stem from a read error. The genes are TRBV6-1 and TRBJ1-2; 8 nucleotides line up with TRBD1. The CDR3 loop spans 15 amino acids. Germline-derived CDR1 and CDR2 are MNHNS and SASEGT. In nucleotides, the CDR3 is TGTGACAGCTTAGGACAGGGACTAGAGGGGGACGGCTACACCTTC. Translated, it gives CDSLGQGLEGDGYTF.

A remark on this clonotype: One junction end does not reproduce the germline sequence, and a read error may be involved. V and J are TRBV7-8 and TRBJ1-4, with a weak D call TRBD1 (5 bases). Germline loops: CDR1 SGHVS, CDR2 FQNEAQ. CDR3 length: 15 residues. The CDR3 spells CASRPIGASNEKLFF. The CDR3 bases are TGTGCCAGCAGGCCGATAGGGGCGTCTAATGAGAAACTGTTTTTT.

Of note for this clonotype: Mismatch with germline at one junction end may stem from a read error. This chain uses TRBV6-1 with TRBJ2-2, with D uncertain. CDR1 and CDR2 from the germline V gene are MNHNS and SASEGT. The CDR3 covers 14 residues. CDR3 loop: CTSSKVQPTGELFF. DNA for the CDR3: TGTACCAGCAGTAAAGTTCAGCCCACCGGGGAGCTGTTTTTT.

V is TRBV4-2 and J is TRBJ2-5; TRBD2 matches 13 bases. In germline, CDR1 is LGHNA, CDR2 YNFKEQ. The CDR3 extends over 16 amino acids. The V gene end was trimmed by 4 bases and the J gene end by 2 bases; junction bases not matched to a gene: 4. The CDR3 nucleotides read TGTGCCAGCAGCCTCGGGGGACTAGCGGGACAAGAGACCCAGTACTTC. Translation gives CASSLGGLAGQETQYF.

In the case of this clonotype: A clone one base away is much larger, so this may be a read error. The rearrangement uses TRBV4-3 and TRBJ2-3, with D uncertain. The CDR3 sequence is 13 residues long. The germline CDR1 and CDR2 sequences are LGHNA and YSLEER. V lost 0 bases and J lost 3, with 4 bases in between. This chain's CDR3 is CASSQDHTDTQYF. CDR3 in DNA: TGCGCCAGCAGCCAAGATCATACAGATACGCAGTATTTT.

Note on this clonotype: Germline and junction disagree at one end, which may indicate a read error. The CDR3: CASNSSLAGVTYSEQFF. The CDR3, as DNA: TGTGCCAGCAACTCCTCTCTAGCGGGGGTAACCTACAGTGAGCAGTTCTTC. The J gene is TRBJ2-1, the V gene TRBV11-2; 10 bases agree with TRBD2. Germline V gene data show CDR1 as SGHAT and CDR2 as FQNNGV. This CDR3 has 17 residues. Full variable domain (outside the CDR3, taken from reference TRBV11-2 and TRBJ2-1): EAGVAQSPRYKIIEKRQSVAFWCNPISGHATLYWYQQILGQGPKLLIQFQNNGVVDDSQLPKDRFSAERLKGVDSTLKIQPAKLEDSAVYLCASNSSLAGVTYSEQFFGPGTRLTVL.

In regard to this clonotype: An end of the junction does not agree with germline; a read error may underlie this. The V and J genes are TRBV5-1 and TRBJ2-2, with 7 bases matching TRBD2. The CDR3 sequence is 15 residues long. Germline V gives CDR1 SGHRS, CDR2 YFSETQ. CDR3 amino acids: CASRLGLPHTGELFF. The CDR3 DNA sequence: TGCGCCAGCAGGTTGGGACTACCGCACACCGGGGAGCTGTTTTTT. The full variable domain, rest sourced from reference TRBV5-1 and TRBJ2-2, is KAGVTQTPRYLIKTRGQQVTLSCSPISGHRSVSWYQQTPGQGLQFLFEYFSETQRNKGNFPGRFSGRQFSNSRSEMNVSTLELGDSALYLCASRLGLPHTGELFFGEGSRLTVL.

This clonotype ranks as medium-sized. The chain combines TRBV10-1 with TRBJ2-3, with D unresolved. The germline CDR1 and CDR2 sequences are WNHNN and SYGVQD (reference sequence). Deletions cut 2 bases from V and 3 bases from J, with 18 bases between. The CDR3 runs to 17 residues. CDR3: CASSERRRLQPTDTQYF. CDR3 coding DNA: TGCGCCAGCAGTGAGCGCCGACGATTGCAACCGACAGATACGCAGTATTTT.

On this clonotype itself: The CDR3 ends on some other residue instead of the conserved phenylalanine or tryptophan, so this is likely a read error. The chain has TRBV6-1 and TRBJ2-7; tentative D call: TRBD2 (5 bases). The CDR3 contains 14 residues. The V and J ends lost 4 bases and 10 bases respectively, with 20 bases between them. Germline CDR1 MNHNS, CDR2 SASEGT. The CDR3 nucleotides read TGTGCCAGCAGTGCCTCCGGGAAGGCCTACGTTCAGTACATC. Encoded protein: CASSASGKAYVQYI.

Of note for this clonotype: The conserved phenylalanine or tryptophan normally closing the CDR3 is absent here, so this likely arose from a read error. This rearrangement joins TRBV4-2 to TRBJ2-3; TRBD2 matches at 10 bases. Germline loops: CDR1 LGHNA, CDR2 YNFKEQ. J was trimmed by 4 bases and V by 2 bases; bases with no gene match: 6. The CDR3 covers 16 residues. CDR3 in amino acids: CASSQSGGAGADTQYC. The DNA for the CDR3 is TGTGCCAGCAGCCAAAGCGGGGGGGCCGGGGCAGATACGCAGTATTGT.

In regard to this clonotype: One end of the junction does not line up with germline, which may come from a read error. This chain links TRBV11-3 with TRBJ2-1; a weak D match, TRBD1 (5 bases). There are 13 residues in the CDR3. CDR1 is SGHNT and CDR2 is YENEEA in the germline V gene. The CDR3 spells CAGSPRQNNERFF. The CDR3 bases are TGTGCCGGCAGCCCCAGACAGAACAATGAGCGGTTCTTC.

The chain recombines TRBV20-1 with TRBJ1-1, with D perhaps matching TRBD1 (5 bases). CDR1 and CDR2 (germline): DFQATT, SNEGSKA (reference sequence). Between the trimmed V and J ends, which lost 4 bases and 1 base, there was a span of 16 bases. CDR3 length: 15 amino acids. The CDR3 DNA reads as TGCAGTGCTAATTTGCGGGGCGCGGAGAACACTGAAGCTTTCTTT. Protein sequence: CSANLRGAENTEAFF.

On this clonotype itself: A much larger clone is a single base away; this may be a read error. The chain joins TRBV6-5 to TRBJ1-4; D call uncertain. Looked up from germline, CDR1 is MNHEY and CDR2 is SVGAGI. CDR3 length: 10 amino acids. Here the CDR3 reads CASSKDPASF. The CDR3 DNA reads TGTGCCAGCAGCAAAGACCCGGCAAGTTTT.

Note on this clonotype: No conserved phenylalanine or tryptophan ends this CDR3, so it is likely a read error. The chain is built from TRBV20-1 and TRBJ1-6, with 11 bases aligning to TRBD1. Germline-derived CDR1 and CDR2 are DFQATT and SNEGSKA (reference sequence). This CDR3 contains 16 residues. CDR3 nucleotide sequence: TGCAGTGCCAGGACAGGGGGCGCTTCCTTTAATTCACCCCTCCACCTT. Translating gives CSARTGGASFNSPLHL.

The DNA for the CDR3 is TGTGTCAGCAGCTCAACTCGGCAGAAGAACACCGGGGGGCTGTTTTTT. Translated, it gives CVSSSTRQKNTGGLFF. The rearrangement uses TRBV12-1 and TRBJ2-2. TRBV12-1 is a documented pseudogene. This CDR3 contains 16 residues.

Turning to this clonotype: This clone may be a read error of a much larger clone one base away. Lacking the conserved final phenylalanine or tryptophan, this CDR3 likely reflects a read error. The DNA for the CDR3 is TGTGCCAGCAGTTTTCAGGAGACCCAGTACCTC. This encodes CASSFQETQYL. The genes are TRBV12-3 or TRBV12-4 and TRBJ2-5; no reliable D call. The CDR3 length is 11 residues. V dropped 3 bases and J dropped 5 bases, with 4 bases sitting between them.

The V gene is TRBV20-1, the J gene TRBJ1-1; possible D gene TRBD1, 5 bases. The length of the CDR3 is 13 residues. Trimming pared 5 bases from V and 10 bases from J, leaving 20 bases between. The germline V gene has CDR1 DFQATT and CDR2 SNEGSKA (reference sequence). The CDR3 sequence: CSAAAMGVASAFF. The CDR3 DNA follows: TGCAGTGCTGCCGCGATGGGGGTGGCATCAGCTTTCTTT.

Comments on this clonotype: Just one base apart from a much larger clone, this may be a read error. The V gene is TRBV4-1, the J gene TRBJ1-5; TRBD1 matches 12 bases. Germline assignment: CDR1 MGHRA and CDR2 YSYEKL. The length of the CDR3 is 18 residues. In DNA form, the CDR3 reads TGCGTCAGCAGCCGCCGGGGACAGGGGGCAGGTAGCAATCAGCCCCAGCATTTT. Translation gives CVSSRRGQGAGSNQPQHF.

Details on this clonotype: The junction differs from germline at one of its ends, possibly a read error. The genes are TRBV20-1 and TRBJ1-2, with D tentatively TRBD1 (5 bases). The CDR3 is 15 amino acids. Germline values: CDR1 DFQATT, CDR2 SNEGSKA (reference sequence). Here the CDR3 DNA reads TGCAGTGCTAGAGTTCGGGGGACGGTGAACTATGGTTACACCTTC. Encoded protein: CSARVRGTVNYGYTF.

The chain carries TRBV6-4 and TRBJ2-1; TRBD2 might be the D (6 bases). Trimming pared 0 bases from V and 6 bases from J, leaving 12 bases between. Germline-derived CDR1 and CDR2 are MRHNA and SNTAGT. The CDR3 is 15 residues long. CDR3 residues: CASSDSSGGVNEQFF. The CDR3 nucleotides are TGTGCCAGCAGTGACTCTAGCGGTGGGGTCAATGAGCAGTTCTTC.

Points on this clonotype: Its ends do not fully match the called genes, so a read error is possible. The rearrangement uses TRBV5-1 and TRBJ2-2; TRBD1 might be the D (6 bases). Germline CDR1 reads SGHRS; CDR2 reads YFSETQ. There are 14 residues in the CDR3. CDR3: CASEVQGNTGELLF. The CDR3 DNA sequence: TGCGCCAGCGAGGTGCAGGGGAACACCGGGGAGCTGTTATTT. The full variable domain, its missing parts supplied by reference TRBV5-1 and TRBJ2-2, is KAGVTQTPRYLIKTRGQQVTLSCSPISGHRSVSWYQQTPGQGLQFLFEYFSETQRNKGNFPGRFSGRQFSNSRSEMNVSTLELGDSALYLCASEVQGNTGELLFGEGSRLTVL.

The chain links TRBV11-2 to TRBJ1-1; D remains unclear. Trimming left V 1 base short and J 4 bases short, with 13 bases between. Germline V CDR1 and CDR2: SGHAT, FQNNGV. The CDR3 is made up of 15 amino acids. The CDR3 coding sequence is TGTGCCAGCAGCTTAGTAATCAATGGACTCACTGAAGCTTTCTTT. Encoded protein: CASSLVINGLTEAFF.

Concerning this clonotype: One end of the junction is discordant with germline, which a read error may explain. The gene calls are TRBV29-1 and TRBJ2-5; maybe TRBD2 (6 bases). Germline loops: CDR1 SQVTM, CDR2 ANQGSEA. The CDR3 has 13 residues. The CDR3 here is CSVGGRLQESQYF. CDR3 sequence (DNA): TGCAGCGTCGGGGGTAGGCTACAAGAGAGCCAGTACTTC.

This clonotype was recorded only once. CDR3 nucleotide sequence: TGCGCCAGCAGCTATTTAGTGGCGGCCTACGAGCAGTACTTC. Residues: CASSYLVAAYEQYF. V and J are TRBV5-1 and TRBJ2-7; D uncertain. The CDR3 is 14 amino acids. The V and J ends lost 3 bases and 2 bases respectively, with 12 bases between them. Germline assignment: CDR1 SGHRS and CDR2 YFSETQ.

To note about this clonotype: At one of its ends the junction is not consistent with the germline gene, which may arise from a read error. CDR3 sequence reads: CTSSLPPRGREAFF. As DNA, the CDR3 is TGTACCAGCAGTTTACCCCCAAGGGGGCGGGAAGCTTTCTTT. This chain connects TRBV12-3 or TRBV12-4 to TRBJ1-1, with 7 bases aligning to TRBD1. The CDR3 runs 14 residues.